The clone carrying this T cell receptor (beta chain) was observed many times. Antigen unknown. TCRdb passed the 5' RACE reads through MiXCR, listing each CDR3 protein once. This sample has around 250,000 distinct CDR3 sequences, with 6.5% found just once. The sample is drawn from a study of identical twins. Findings and caveats of the study: It was out-of-frame TCR alpha sharing in monozygotic twins that models underestimated.

CDR1 LNHDA and CDR2 SQIVND come from the germline V gene (reference sequence). The ends lost 6 bases at V and 0 bases at J; junction bases unmatched: 5. This CDR3 region has 15 residues. The data were also submitted as part of a second study, on T cells expressing NK-cell markers. That study adds: Each TCR beta repertoire originated in sorted T cells that were CD3+CD56+NKG2C+, CD3+CD56+NKG2C- or CD3+CD56-NKG2C+. HCMV serostatus: seven of eight sequenced donors positive, one negative. Dominant NKG2C+ clonotypes in five or six donors made up about 1.0-7.0% of CD8+ T cells.

J is TRBJ1-5 and V is TRBV19; TRBD1 aligns across 7 bases. This clonotype was sampled from a woman aged 18-29 years in good health. The source material was CD8+ T cells sorted from blood. CDR3 residues: CASSPGTASNQPQHF. CDR3 nucleotides: TGTGCCAGTAGCCCCGGGACAGCTAGCAATCAGCCCCAGCATTTT.